This TCR beta chain came from a study of CD8+CD57+ T cells in acquired aplastic anemia. Whole-study context: The DNA of sorted CD4+ and CD8+ cells averaged approximately 2.9 ug. Study-wide findings and caveats: Patients and healthy controls showed no significant CD8+ Simpson's diversity difference. Common to patients and controls were around 30 CD8+ CDR3 sequences.

TCR beta VDJ and CDR3 profiling used genomic DNA as template. One entry per CDR3 protein results from TCRdb running MiXCR on the reads. The sample has some 290,000 distinct CDR3 sequences; roughly three fifths are singletons. Concerning this clonotype itself: Antigen specificity is unknown.

CDR1 and CDR2 (germline): MNHEY, SVGAGI. V was pared by 11 bases and J by 4 bases, with 8 bases of the junction left unmatched. This CDR3 region has 13 residues. V usage is TRBV6-5 and J usage is TRBJ2-7; the match to TRBD1 covers 10 bases. The material sequenced was sorted CD4+, CD8+, or CD8+CD57+ T cells (not recorded which) from PBMCs. This TCR derives from a human donor with severe aplastic anemia or a healthy control (not recorded which). CDR3 loop: CAARDRGEYEQYF. CDR3 bases: TGTGCCGCCCGGGACAGGGGAGAATACGAGCAGTACTTC.